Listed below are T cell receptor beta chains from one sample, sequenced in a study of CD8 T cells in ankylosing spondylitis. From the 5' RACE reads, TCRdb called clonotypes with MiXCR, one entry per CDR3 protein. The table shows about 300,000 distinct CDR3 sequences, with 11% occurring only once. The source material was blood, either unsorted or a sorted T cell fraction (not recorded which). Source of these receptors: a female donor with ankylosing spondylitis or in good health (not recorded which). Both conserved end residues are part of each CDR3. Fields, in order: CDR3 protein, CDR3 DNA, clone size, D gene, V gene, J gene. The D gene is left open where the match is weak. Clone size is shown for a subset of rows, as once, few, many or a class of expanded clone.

CDR3aa: CSARTSSTDTQYF
CDR3nt: TGCAGCGCCCGGACTAGCAGCACAGATACGCAGTATTTT
abundance: .
d_gene: TRBD2
v_gene: TRBV29-1
j_gene: TRBJ2-3

CDR3aa: CAKRQGAIEKLFF
CDR3nt: TGTGCCAAGCGACAGGGGGCTATTGAAAAACTGTTTTTT
abundance: many
d_gene: TRBD1
v_gene: TRBV10-3
j_gene: TRBJ1-4

CDR3aa: CSASTPRGASLATETQYF
CDR3nt: TGCAGTGCTAGCACTCCTAGAGGGGCCTCGTTGGCGACGGAGACCCAGTACTTC
abundance: few
d_gene: .
v_gene: TRBV20-1
j_gene: TRBJ2-5

CDR3aa: CASSLEASEAGELFF
CDR3nt: TGCGCCAGCAGCTTGGAGGCTAGCGAGGCCGGGGAGCTGTTTTTT
abundance: many
d_gene: .
v_gene: TRBV5-1
j_gene: TRBJ2-2

CDR3aa: CASSIVGSRTGELFF
CDR3nt: TGTGCCAGTAGTATAGTGGGGAGTCGGACCGGGGAGCTGTTTTTT
abundance: .
d_gene: .
v_gene: TRBV19
j_gene: TRBJ2-2

CDR3aa: CASSLLATAEAFF
CDR3nt: TGCGCCAGCAGCTTGCTAGCTACGGCTGAAGCTTTCTTT
abundance: once
d_gene: .
v_gene: TRBV5-1
j_gene: TRBJ1-1

CDR3aa: CASRDSGRANEQFF
CDR3nt: TGTGCCAGCAGGGATAGCGGGAGGGCCAATGAGCAGTTCTTC
abundance: many
d_gene: TRBD2
v_gene: TRBV6-2/TRBV6-3
j_gene: TRBJ2-1

CDR3aa: CASSKPGPMDFSSYNSPLHF
CDR3nt: TGTGCCAGCAGCAAACCTGGTCCCATGGACTTTAGCTCCTATAATTCACCCCTCCACTTT
abundance: few
d_gene: .
v_gene: TRBV21-1
j_gene: TRBJ1-6

CDR3aa: CASSYGGDSYEQYF
CDR3nt: TGTGCCAGCAGTTACGGCGGGGATTCCTACGAGCAGTACTTC
abundance: .
d_gene: .
v_gene: TRBV6-5
j_gene: TRBJ2-7

CDR3aa: CASSPHRDTEAFF
CDR3nt: TGTGCCAGCTCACCGCATCGGGACACTGAAGCTTTCTTT
abundance: few
d_gene: .
v_gene: TRBV18
j_gene: TRBJ1-1

CDR3aa: CATTDRVNEQFF
CDR3nt: TGTGCCACCACGGACAGGGTCAATGAGCAGTTCTTC
abundance: many
d_gene: TRBD1
v_gene: TRBV28
j_gene: TRBJ2-1

CDR3aa: CASSLYGDANYGYTF
CDR3nt: TGCGCCAGCAGCTTATACGGGGATGCTAACTATGGCTACACCTTC
abundance: .
d_gene: .
v_gene: TRBV5-1
j_gene: TRBJ1-2

CDR3aa: CASSLYPWTGDNEQFF
CDR3nt: TGTGCCAGCAGTTTATACCCCTGGACAGGGGACAATGAGCAGTTCTTC
abundance: few
d_gene: TRBD1
v_gene: TRBV27
j_gene: TRBJ2-1

CDR3aa: CSDRAGETQYF
CDR3nt: TGCAGCGACAGGGCGGGAGAGACCCAGTACTTC
abundance: .
d_gene: .
v_gene: TRBV29-1
j_gene: TRBJ2-5

CDR3aa: CASSASGQSHWDF
CDR3nt: TGTGCCAGCAGTGCCTCCGGGCAGAGCCATTGGGACTTC
abundance: many
d_gene: .
v_gene: TRBV28
j_gene: TRBJ2-4

CDR3aa: CASSFDSLNTEAFF
CDR3nt: TGTGCCAGCAGTTTTGACAGTTTGAACACTGAAGCTTTCTTT
abundance: many
d_gene: .
v_gene: TRBV12-3/TRBV12-4
j_gene: TRBJ1-1

CDR3aa: CASSSWDRGNYGYTF
CDR3nt: TGTGCCAGCAGCTCATGGGACAGGGGGAACTATGGCTACACCTTC
abundance: many
d_gene: TRBD1
v_gene: TRBV7-2
j_gene: TRBJ1-2

CDR3aa: CASTETGHMNTEAFF
CDR3nt: TGTGCCAGCACCGAGACAGGGCACATGAACACTGAAGCTTTCTTT
abundance: few
d_gene: TRBD1
v_gene: TRBV7-8
j_gene: TRBJ1-1

CDR3aa: CASTNGLRTDTQYF
CDR3nt: TGTGCCAGCACCAATGGACTCCGCACAGATACGCAGTATTTT
abundance: many
d_gene: .
v_gene: TRBV9
j_gene: TRBJ2-3

CDR3aa: CASSLEPRGTDTQYF
CDR3nt: TGCGCCAGCAGCTTGGAACCTCGGGGAACAGATACGCAGTATTTT
abundance: many
d_gene: .
v_gene: TRBV5-1
j_gene: TRBJ2-3

CDR3aa: CASSLEGVLEGGINIQYF
CDR3nt: TGCGCCAGCAGCCTAGAAGGGGTCTTGGAGGGGGGAATAAACATTCAGTACTTC
abundance: .
d_gene: .
v_gene: TRBV5-1
j_gene: TRBJ2-4

CDR3aa: CASSFPGQGPSEQYF
CDR3nt: TGTGCCAGCAGCTTCCCGGGACAGGGTCCTAGCGAGCAGTACTTC
abundance: few
d_gene: TRBD1
v_gene: TRBV7-9
j_gene: TRBJ2-7

CDR3aa: CASSFTPGTPIEQFF
CDR3nt: TGCGCCAGCAGCTTCACCCCTGGGACTCCTATCGAGCAGTTCTTC
abundance: many
d_gene: .
v_gene: TRBV5-1
j_gene: TRBJ2-1

CDR3aa: CASSLQGASADTQYF
CDR3nt: TGCGCCAGCAGCTTACAGGGGGCTAGCGCAGATACGCAGTATTTT
abundance: few
d_gene: TRBD1
v_gene: TRBV5-1
j_gene: TRBJ2-3

CDR3aa: CASSSNQINTGELFF
CDR3nt: TGCGCCAGCAGCAGCAATCAGATTAACACCGGGGAGCTGTTTTTT
abundance: many
d_gene: .
v_gene: TRBV5-1
j_gene: TRBJ2-2

CDR3aa: CSAIVGQAYGYTF
CDR3nt: TGCAGTGCTATCGTAGGACAGGCCTATGGCTACACCTTC
abundance: many
d_gene: TRBD1
v_gene: TRBV20-1
j_gene: TRBJ1-2

CDR3aa: CASRPGQGASNEKLFF
CDR3nt: TGTGCCAGCAGACCGGGACAGGGGGCCTCTAATGAAAAACTGTTTTTT
abundance: few
d_gene: TRBD1
v_gene: TRBV2
j_gene: TRBJ1-4

CDR3aa: CASSPDSTDTQYF
CDR3nt: TGTGCCAGCAGTCCTGACAGCACAGATACGCAGTATTTT
abundance: many
d_gene: .
v_gene: TRBV12-3/TRBV12-4
j_gene: TRBJ2-3

CDR3aa: CASSLVAGGSSYNEQFF
CDR3nt: TGTGCCAGCAGCTTAGTGGCGGGAGGGAGCTCCTACAATGAGCAGTTCTTC
abundance: few
d_gene: TRBD2
v_gene: TRBV7-2
j_gene: TRBJ2-1

CDR3aa: CSATDGRSYEQYF
CDR3nt: TGCAGTGCTACGGACGGACGCTCCTACGAGCAGTACTTC
abundance: many
d_gene: .
v_gene: TRBV20-1
j_gene: TRBJ2-7

CDR3aa: CASSPRDVMFF
CDR3nt: TGTGCCAGCAGCCCACGGGACGTAATGTTCTTC
abundance: few
d_gene: .
v_gene: TRBV7-2
j_gene: TRBJ2-1

CDR3aa: CASSAVTSGDEQYF
CDR3nt: TGTGCCAGCTCAGCAGTGACTAGCGGGGACGAGCAGTACTTC
abundance: few
d_gene: TRBD2
v_gene: TRBV18
j_gene: TRBJ2-7

CDR3aa: CASSNQGEYGEKLFF
CDR3nt: TGCGCCAGCAGCAATCAGGGGGAATACGGTGAAAAACTGTTTTTT
abundance: many
d_gene: TRBD1
v_gene: TRBV5-1
j_gene: TRBJ1-4

CDR3aa: CASSLTPGQETQYF
CDR3nt: TGTGCCAGCAGTTTAACGCCAGGGCAAGAGACCCAGTACTTC
abundance: many
d_gene: .
v_gene: TRBV12-3/TRBV12-4
j_gene: TRBJ2-5

CDR3aa: CASSLAAAWGETQYF
CDR3nt: TGCGCCAGCAGCCTGGCCGCGGCCTGGGGAGAGACCCAGTACTTC
abundance: many
d_gene: .
v_gene: TRBV5-1
j_gene: TRBJ2-5

CDR3aa: CSARGQLNTEAFF
CDR3nt: TGCAGTGCTAGAGGGCAGTTGAACACTGAAGCTTTCTTT
abundance: many
d_gene: .
v_gene: TRBV20-1
j_gene: TRBJ1-1

CDR3aa: CASSLGYQETQYF
CDR3nt: TGTGCCAGCAGTTTGGGGTACCAAGAGACCCAGTACTTC
abundance: many
d_gene: .
v_gene: TRBV6-2/TRBV6-3
j_gene: TRBJ2-5

CDR3aa: CAITAHTNTEAFF
CDR3nt: TGTGCCATCACAGCACACACGAACACTGAAGCTTTCTTT
abundance: many
d_gene: .
v_gene: TRBV10-3
j_gene: TRBJ1-1

CDR3aa: CASSQGGPYTEAFF
CDR3nt: TGCGCCAGCAGCCAAGGGGGTCCCTACACTGAAGCTTTCTTT
abundance: .
d_gene: .
v_gene: TRBV4-1
j_gene: TRBJ1-1

CDR3aa: CSARVGADTEAFF
CDR3nt: TGCAGTGCTAGAGTTGGGGCGGACACTGAAGCTTTCTTT
abundance: many
d_gene: .
v_gene: TRBV20-1
j_gene: TRBJ1-1

CDR3aa: CASSQVPGGTYEQYF
CDR3nt: TGTGCCAGCAGCCAAGTCCCGGGAGGAACCTACGAGCAGTACTTC
abundance: .
d_gene: TRBD2
v_gene: TRBV3-1
j_gene: TRBJ2-7

CDR3aa: CASSPITENTEAFF
CDR3nt: TGTGCCAGCTCACCGATTACAGAGAACACTGAAGCTTTCTTT
abundance: .
d_gene: .
v_gene: TRBV18
j_gene: TRBJ1-1

CDR3aa: CSARRQGRTEAFF
CDR3nt: TGCAGCGCACGGAGACAGGGGAGAACTGAAGCTTTCTTT
abundance: many
d_gene: TRBD1
v_gene: TRBV29-1
j_gene: TRBJ1-1

CDR3aa: CASSLAPTGVVLLNTEAFF
CDR3nt: TGTGCCAGCAGCTTGGCCCCGACAGGGGTCGTCCTATTGAACACTGAAGCTTTCTTT
abundance: many
d_gene: TRBD1
v_gene: TRBV5-4
j_gene: TRBJ1-1

CDR3aa: CAISDRETQYF
CDR3nt: TGTGCCATCAGTGATAGGGAGACCCAGTACTTC
abundance: many
d_gene: .
v_gene: TRBV10-3
j_gene: TRBJ2-5

CDR3aa: CASSFWGAGNTIYF
CDR3nt: TGTGCCAGCAGTTTTTGGGGGGCTGGAAACACCATATATTTT
abundance: many
d_gene: .
v_gene: TRBV12-3/TRBV12-4
j_gene: TRBJ1-3

CDR3aa: CATSDLRQEQFF
CDR3nt: TGTGCCACCAGTGATTTGCGCCAGGAGCAGTTCTTC
abundance: .
d_gene: .
v_gene: TRBV24-1
j_gene: TRBJ2-1

CDR3aa: CASSLEGDYGYTF
CDR3nt: TGTGCCAGCAGCTTGGAGGGAGACTATGGCTACACCTTC
abundance: many
d_gene: .
v_gene: TRBV5-1
j_gene: TRBJ1-2

CDR3aa: CASSQEGPGTTMWNEQFF
CDR3nt: TGTGCCAGCAGCCAAGAAGGCCCAGGGACTACCATGTGGAATGAGCAGTTCTTC
abundance: many
d_gene: TRBD2
v_gene: TRBV4-2
j_gene: TRBJ2-1

CDR3aa: CASSIQGGTGELFF
CDR3nt: TGTGCCAGCAGTATCCAGGGGGGGACCGGGGAGCTGTTTTTT
abundance: many
d_gene: .
v_gene: TRBV12-3/TRBV12-4
j_gene: TRBJ2-2

CDR3aa: CASSQDYRAFGYTF
CDR3nt: TGCGCCAGCAGCCAAGATTACAGGGCCTTCGGCTACACCTTC
abundance: few
d_gene: .
v_gene: TRBV4-1
j_gene: TRBJ1-2

CDR3aa: CSAQQETQYF
CDR3nt: TGCAGTGCTCAACAAGAGACCCAGTACTTC
abundance: few
d_gene: .
v_gene: TRBV20-1
j_gene: TRBJ2-5

CDR3aa: CASSQYREGNSPLHF
CDR3nt: TGCGCCAGCAGCCAATACAGGGAGGGAAATTCACCCCTCCACTTT
abundance: many
d_gene: .
v_gene: TRBV4-1
j_gene: TRBJ1-6

CDR3aa: CASSLGGSRDTQYF
CDR3nt: TGTGCCAGCAGTTTAGGGGGTTCAAGAGATACGCAGTATTTT
abundance: .
d_gene: .
v_gene: TRBV28
j_gene: TRBJ2-3

CDR3aa: CASSMGGGLQPQHF
CDR3nt: TGCGCCAGCAGCATGGGAGGGGGGCTCCAGCCCCAGCATTTT
abundance: many
d_gene: .
v_gene: TRBV5-1
j_gene: TRBJ1-5

CDR3aa: CASTSPKGSQETQYF
CDR3nt: TGTGCCAGCACCTCCCCAAAGGGCAGCCAAGAGACCCAGTACTTC
abundance: many
d_gene: .
v_gene: TRBV28
j_gene: TRBJ2-5

CDR3aa: CASSTRPLLSTDTQYF
CDR3nt: TGTGCCAGCAGCACCCGGCCGCTACTAAGCACAGATACGCAGTATTTT
abundance: many
d_gene: .
v_gene: TRBV11-2
j_gene: TRBJ2-3

CDR3aa: CASSLLAGGSNNEQFF
CDR3nt: TGCGCCAGCAGCCTACTAGCGGGGGGCTCCAACAATGAGCAGTTCTTC
abundance: .
d_gene: TRBD2
v_gene: TRBV5-1
j_gene: TRBJ2-1

CDR3aa: CASSLGIGVNSPLHF
CDR3nt: TGTGCCAGCAGCTTAGGTATAGGGGTTAATTCACCCCTCCACTTT
abundance: few
d_gene: .
v_gene: TRBV7-2
j_gene: TRBJ1-6